These 32 T cell receptor beta chains share one sample of origin, sequenced in a study of CD8 T cells in ankylosing spondylitis. For these receptors, no antigen is known. TCRdb reprocessed the 5' RACE reads via MiXCR and lists one record per CDR3 protein. The table shows roughly 440,000 distinct CDR3 sequences, with more than 15% occurring only once. Overall study findings and caveats: Blood of patients with ankylosing spondylitis appeared to be characterized by a TCR beta motif of several highly homologous variants.

Specimen: blood, either unsorted or a sorted T cell fraction (not recorded which). Receptors originate from a male donor with ankylosing spondylitis.

The genes are TRBV18 and TRBJ1-5; maybe TRBD1 (6 bases). V was pared by 3 bases and J by 1 base, with 7 bases between. The germline V gene has CDR1 KGHSH and CDR2 LQKENI. The CDR3 is made up of 14 amino acids. The CDR3: CASSPGTSNQPQHF. CDR3 DNA sequence: TGTGCCAGCTCACCCGGGACAAGCAATCAGCCCCAGCATTTT.

The CDR3 nucleotides are TGTGCCAGCAGCCAAGTAATGGCAGAGAACACTGAAGCTTTCTTT. Translation: CASSQVMAENTEAFF. The rearrangement links TRBV4-2 to TRBJ1-1; D is ambiguous. The CDR3 covers 15 residues. The germline gives CDR1 LGHNA, CDR2 YNFKEQ. V was shortened by 1 base and J by 1 base, with 10 bases between the two germline ends.

This clonotype came up many times. The chain has TRBV13 and TRBJ2-1; 7 bases align to TRBD1. There are 15 residues in the CDR3. Germline loops: CDR1 PRHDT, CDR2 FYEKMQ (reference sequence). V lost 5 bases, J lost 8 bases, and 12 bases stayed unmatched. CDR3 region: CASSTDRRFMDEQFF. CDR3 in DNA: TGTGCCAGCAGCACGGACAGGAGGTTTATGGATGAGCAGTTCTTC. The whole variable domain, remainder taken from reference TRBV13 and TRBJ2-1, is AAGVIQSPRHLIKEKRETATLKCYPIPRHDTVYWYQQGPGQDPQFLISFYEKMQSDKGSIPDRFSAQQFSDYHSELNMSSLELGDSALYFCASSTDRRFMDEQFFGPGTRLTVL.

This clonotype has only a few counts. The chain is built from TRBV18 and TRBJ2-3; TRBD2 is a possible D gene (6 bases). Germline CDR1 and CDR2: KGHSH and LQKENI. The ends were cut back, 4 bases at V and 1 base at J, with 15 bases in the middle. The CDR3 loop spans 16 amino acids. The CDR3 sequence is CASSQEGLGGTDTQYF. The CDR3 nucleotides are TGTGCCAGCTCACAGGAGGGTCTTGGGGGCACAGATACGCAGTATTTT.

The rearrangement joins TRBV3-1 to TRBJ2-2; D perhaps matches TRBD2 (6 bases). Trimming removed 1 base at V and 1 base at J, with 10 bases between. The CDR3 runs 16 residues. CDR1 is LGHDT, CDR2 YNNKEL, per germline (reference sequence). This CDR3 is CASSQGYSGNTGELFF. As DNA, the CDR3 is TGTGCCAGCAGCCAAGGATATAGCGGGAACACCGGGGAGCTGTTTTTT.

CDR3 coding DNA: TGTGCCAGCAGCCCGGACAGGTTTGGGGCTCCTTATGGCTACACCTTC. It codes for CASSPDRFGAPYGYTF. The rearrangement uses TRBV7-6 and TRBJ1-2; 7 positions match TRBD1. Trimming cost V 5 bases and J 5 bases; bases outside gene matches: 14. The CDR3 spans 16 residues. Germline CDR1 SGHVS, CDR2 FNYEAQ.

V and J are TRBV19 and TRBJ2-4; the D gene is possibly TRBD2 (6 bases). CDR1 is LNHDA and CDR2 is SQIVND in the germline V gene (reference sequence). V was clipped by 8 bases and J by 8 bases, with 22 bases between them. This CDR3 is 15 amino acids long. The CDR3 loop reads CASHKGGSPGDIQYF. DNA of the CDR3: TGTGCCAGTCATAAGGGTGGCTCCCCGGGAGACATTCAGTACTTC.

This clonotype has just a few counts. This chain joins TRBV25-1 and TRBJ2-1; perhaps TRBD1 as D (5 bases). V lost 6 bases to trimming and J lost 7 bases, with 13 bases between them. The CDR3 has 13 amino acids. CDR1 MGHDK and CDR2 SYGVNS come from the germline V gene. CDR3 protein: CASSRTPINEQFF. CDR3 bases: TGTGCCAGCAGCCGGACACCTATTAATGAGCAGTTCTTC.

The chain recombines TRBV28 with TRBJ1-2, with TRBD1 as a possible D gene (5 bases). The length of the CDR3 is 12 residues. V was trimmed by 6 bases and J by 9 bases, leaving 14 bases between them. Germline V gives CDR1 MDHEN, CDR2 SYDVKM. The CDR3 nucleotides are TGTGCCAGCAGGAGGGCGGGACTCCGCTACACCTTC. This codes for CASRRAGLRYTF.

This chain links TRBV9 with TRBJ2-3, with 8 bases lining up with TRBD2. The germline V gene encodes CDR1 SGDLS and CDR2 YYNGEE. Trimming cost V 3 bases and J 2 bases; bases outside gene matches: 5. This CDR3 is built from 15 residues. CDR3 protein: CASSGSSGTTDTQYF. CDR3 in DNA: TGTGCCAGCAGCGGAAGTAGCGGGACCACAGATACGCAGTATTTT.

This clonotype was seen many times. The chain links TRBV5-1 to TRBJ1-2, with 11 bases aligning to TRBD1. J gave up 2 bases and V 0 bases, and 6 bases lay outside the gene matches. The CDR3 has 17 residues. Germline-derived CDR1 and CDR2 are SGHRS and YFSETQ. The CDR3 DNA follows: TGCGCCAGCAGCTTGGAGGGTCGGACAGGGGGCAACTATGGCTACACCTTC. It encodes CASSLEGRTGGNYGYTF.

Only a few counts were recorded for this clonotype. The V call is TRBV7-2, the J call TRBJ2-7; D is perhaps TRBD2 (6 bases). Germline V gene data show CDR1 as SGHTA and CDR2 as FQGNSA. CDR3 length equals 15 residues. Between the trimmed V and J ends, which lost 1 base and 7 bases, there was a span of 17 bases. This CDR3 is CASSLVRGTPGEQYF. The CDR3 nucleotides read TGTGCCAGCAGCTTAGTGCGAGGGACTCCGGGAGAGCAGTACTTC. Full variable domain (missing parts from reference TRBV7-2 and TRBJ2-7): GAGVSQSPSNKVTEKGKDVELRCDPISGHTALYWYRQSLGQGLEFLIYFQGNSAPDKSGLPSDRFSAERTGGSVSTLTIQRTQQEDSAVYLCASSLVRGTPGEQYFGPGTRLTVT.

The sample holds a few counts of this clonotype. The genes are TRBV29-1 and TRBJ1-2, with TRBD1 matching over 9 bases. CDR1 and CDR2 (germline): SQVTM, ANQGSEA. V gave up 7 bases and J gave up 6 bases; unmatched junction bases: 9. This CDR3 spans 13 amino acids. As DNA, the CDR3 is TGCAGCGCACAAACCGACAGGGGGGATGGCTACACCTTC. It translates to CSAQTDRGDGYTF.

The chain employs TRBV2 and TRBJ1-2; D remains unclear. V shed 5 bases and J shed 2 bases, with 15 bases lying between them. Germline V gives CDR1 SNHLY, CDR2 FYNNEI. The CDR3 runs to 15 residues. The CDR3 reads CASSSSKGNNYGYTF. DNA for the CDR3: TGTGCCAGCAGTTCGAGTAAGGGTAACAACTATGGCTACACCTTC.

The V call is TRBV19, the J call TRBJ2-7; D possibly matches TRBD1 or TRBD2 (6 bases each). Germline V gives CDR1 LNHDA, CDR2 SQIVND (reference sequence). The CDR3 contains 12 residues. The V end lost 7 bases, the J end lost 4 bases, and 11 bases lay between the germline ends. The CDR3 sequence is CASNGGGYEQYF. In DNA, the CDR3 is TGTGCCAGTAACGGAGGGGGGTACGAGCAGTACTTC. Complete variable domain (other parts from reference TRBV19 and TRBJ2-7): DGGITQSPKYLFRKEGQNVTLSCEQNLNHDAMYWYRQDPGQGLRLIYYSQIVNDFQKGDIAEGYSVSREKKESFPLTVTSAQKNPTAFYLCASNGGGYEQYFGPGTRLTVT.

This clonotype was counted once. The chain combines TRBV29-1 with TRBJ1-1; D call uncertain. V was pared by 2 bases and J by 5 bases, with 15 bases between. This CDR3 comprises 14 residues. Germline V gene sequence: CDR1 SQVTM, CDR2 ANQGSEA. CDR3 DNA sequence: TGCAGCGTTGAAAGGGCAGGTCGAGGAACTGAAGCTTTCTTT. Amino acid sequence: CSVERAGRGTEAFF.

This clonotype turned up a few times. CDR3 loop: CASLDSLRAGYTF. CDR3 DNA sequence: TGTGCCAGCCTAGACTCGCTCAGGGCTGGCTACACCTTC. This rearrangement joins TRBV28 to TRBJ1-2, with a possible D match to TRBD1 (5 bases). V was cut by 8 bases and J by 7 bases, with 17 bases left in between. The CDR3 spans 13 residues. The germline CDR1 and CDR2 sequences are MDHEN and SYDVKM.

The CDR3, as DNA: TGCAGTGCTAGCAGCGGGGGGGCCTACGAGCAGTACTTC. Amino acids: CSASSGGAYEQYF. This chain connects TRBV20-1 to TRBJ2-7, with TRBD2 matching over 10 bases. The germline V gene has CDR1 DFQATT and CDR2 SNEGSKA (reference sequence). V gave up 3 bases and J gave up 2 bases; unmatched junction bases: 1. The CDR3 has 13 residues.

This clonotype came up many times. The rearrangement links TRBV12-3 or TRBV12-4 to TRBJ2-7; 7 positions match TRBD1. Trimming removed 5 bases from V and 3 bases from J; junction bases left unmatched: 7. CDR3 length: 14 amino acids. The CDR3 DNA sequence: TGTGCCAGCAGTCCGCGACAGGGCTACTACGAGCAGTACTTC. Translating gives CASSPRQGYYEQYF.

This clonotype was seen only a few times. J is TRBJ2-5 and V is TRBV7-2, with TRBD2 matching 9 bases. CDR3 length: 16 amino acids. Per germline, CDR1 SGHTA and CDR2 FQGNSA. V was clipped by 6 bases and J by 5 bases; unmatched bases: 13. CDR3 sequence (DNA): TGTGCCAGCAGTGCCAGGACTAGCGCAATGGTCGAGACCCAGTACTTC. This gives the protein CASSARTSAMVETQYF.

This clonotype was counted only a few times. The V and J genes are TRBV20-1 and TRBJ2-5, with TRBD1 matching over 12 bases. This CDR3 contains 13 residues. J gave up 4 bases and V 5 bases, and 2 bases lay outside the gene matches. Germline V gene lookup returns CDR1 DFQATT and CDR2 SNEGSKA (reference sequence). The CDR3 region has the DNA TGCAGTGCTGGGGACAGGGGGCTAGAGACCCAGTACTTC. Amino acid sequence: CSAGDRGLETQYF.

The J gene is TRBJ1-1, the V gene TRBV4-1; a possible D gene is TRBD1 (6 bases). V dropped 0 bases and J dropped 3 bases, with 14 bases sitting between them. The CDR3 sequence is 16 residues long. Germline assignment: CDR1 MGHRA and CDR2 YSYEKL. CDR3: CASSQEPGEQDTEAFF. The CDR3 region has the DNA TGCGCCAGCAGCCAAGAGCCAGGGGAGCAGGACACTGAAGCTTTCTTT.

This clonotype was seen a few times. The chain employs TRBV4-2 and TRBJ1-5; D uncertain. Germline loops: CDR1 LGHNA, CDR2 YNFKEQ. Trimming pared 0 bases from V and 1 base from J, leaving 7 bases between. CDR3 length equals 15 residues. DNA of the CDR3: TGTGCCAGCAGCCAAGACAGGCAAAGCAATCAGCCCCAGCATTTT. Its translation: CASSQDRQSNQPQHF.

The gene calls are TRBV7-3 and TRBJ2-2; 8 positions match TRBD2. This CDR3 spans 18 amino acids. CDR1 SGHTA and CDR2 FQGTGA come from the germline V gene. V shed 3 bases and J 7 bases; nucleotides not matched to a gene: 16. In nucleotides, the CDR3 is TGTGCCAGCAGCTTCCCTTGGGGTAGCGGGGCCGAGAGCGGGGAGCTGTTTTTT. Amino acid sequence: CASSFPWGSGAESGELFF.

Only a few counts were recorded for this clonotype. The chain couples TRBV28 to TRBJ2-1, with D perhaps matching TRBD1 (6 bases). The CDR3 spans 15 residues. The ends were cut back, 8 bases at V and 4 bases at J, with 18 bases in the middle. Per germline, CDR1 MDHEN and CDR2 SYDVKM. CDR3 DNA: TGTGCCAGCTTTTCCAATCCCGGACAGTACAATGAGCAGTTCTTC. This gives the protein CASFSNPGQYNEQFF.

This clonotype occurred a few times. The CDR3 nucleotides are TGTGCCAGCAGCTTAGGTATGGGACTCGGATCTGAGCAGTTCTTC. Its translation is CASSLGMGLGSEQFF. V and J are TRBV7-2 and TRBJ2-1; a weak D match, TRBD2 (6 bases). V gave up 1 base and J gave up 9 bases, with 16 bases separating them. From germline, CDR1 is SGHTA and CDR2 FQGNSA. The CDR3 is made up of 15 amino acids. Complete variable domain (other parts from reference TRBV7-2 and TRBJ2-1): GAGVSQSPSNKVTEKGKDVELRCDPISGHTALYWYRQSLGQGLEFLIYFQGNSAPDKSGLPSDRFSAERTGGSVSTLTIQRTQQEDSAVYLCASSLGMGLGSEQFFGPGTRLTVL.

Only a few counts were recorded for this clonotype. The CDR3 reads CASSLGAATRRGNEQFF. The CDR3 DNA reads as TGTGCCAGCAGCCTCGGGGCAGCCACCCGACGTGGGAATGAGCAGTTCTTC. The chain joins TRBV7-2 to TRBJ2-1; D assignment may be TRBD1 or TRBD2 (5 bases each). The germline gives CDR1 SGHTA, CDR2 FQGNSA. The CDR3 extends over 17 amino acids. V was pared by 5 bases and J by 7 bases, with 24 bases between.

This clonotype was seen only a few times. One end of the junction is discordant with germline, which a read error may explain. This chain connects TRBV20-1 to TRBJ1-6; D is unclear. This CDR3 contains 12 residues. Germline V gives CDR1 DFQATT, CDR2 SNEGSKA (reference sequence). DNA for the CDR3: TGCAGTGCTAGAAATAGTAATTCACCCTTCCACTTT. It yields the protein CSARNSNSPFHF.

The chain is built from TRBV2 and TRBJ1-1; perhaps TRBD1 as D (5 bases). Trimming took off 5 bases at V and 7 bases at J, with 11 bases between the two ends. Germline V gene lookup returns CDR1 SNHLY and CDR2 FYNNEI. CDR3 length equals 12 residues. CDR3 in DNA: TGTGCCAGCAGTACAGGTTTCCTTGAAGCTTTCTTT. As protein: CASSTGFLEAFF.

Many counts were recorded for this clonotype. The chain's CDR3 is CASSLERSEQFF. The DNA of the CDR3 is TGTGCCAGCAGTTTAGAGCGAAGTGAGCAGTTCTTC. The V gene is TRBV12-3 or TRBV12-4, the J gene TRBJ2-1; D unresolved. This CDR3 comprises 12 residues. Between the trimmed V and J ends, which lost 1 base and 9 bases, there was a span of 7 bases.

This chain uses TRBV6-5 with TRBJ2-3; D is undetermined. V was shortened by 0 bases and J by 6 bases, with 10 bases between the two germline ends. The CDR3 sequence is 14 residues long. In germline, CDR1 is MNHEY, CDR2 SVGAGI. CDR3 amino acids: CASSYSSKSDTQYF. CDR3 bases: TGTGCCAGCAGTTACTCGAGTAAATCGGATACGCAGTATTTT.

The V and J genes are TRBV12-3 or TRBV12-4 and TRBJ2-3; no clear D. Trimming left V 3 bases short and J 0 bases short, with 10 bases between. CDR3 length equals 15 residues. The CDR3 spells CASSFWYTSTDTQYF. The CDR3 DNA sequence: TGTGCCAGCAGTTTCTGGTATACTAGCACAGATACGCAGTATTTT.